This T cell receptor (beta chain) was recovered during a study of T cell repertoires in cytomegalovirus infection (dated by TCRdb to the late 2010s). With regard to the full study: The peptide stimulations were aimed at well-studied HLA-B-restricted epitopes as well as recently identified HLA-C-restricted CMV epitopes, whose presentation resists viral immunomodulation. The HLA type of each donor mattered for the analysis, because public TCR beta signatures pointed to carriage of CMV infection along with the matching HLA type. What the authors observed across the whole study: Carriers of CMV infection plus the relevant HLA type were discriminated by the cumulative frequency of public TCR beta family members in the study cohort and in an independent approximately 400-donor cohort. In the ex vivo response, HLA-C-restricted CMV-specific TCR beta clonotypes were dominant, and in two of eight donors the single most frequent clonotype came from this HLA-C-restricted group.

From cysteine to phenylalanine, the CDR3 is 13 amino acids long. Solely the CDR3 DNA is kept, with 39 bases framed from the first base. CDR1 is given as SGHDT and CDR2 as YYEEEE, both from the germline V gene. Compared with germline, V lacks 4 bases and J lacks 12 bases; bases without a gene match: 8. The sample was run on an Illumina HiSeq 1500. Using fastp trimming at Q25 and MiXCR clonotype assembly, TCRdb reanalyzed the public sequencing data and kept in-frame beta chains. When rows share a CDR3 protein, they turn into one entry using the most common DNA and genes. Present in this sample are 650,000 to 850,000 distinct CDR3 sequences, about 27% of which were seen just once. Around 13% of the sample lies in the top ten. The label giving this sample's treatment or condition can be read as: in vitro stimulation with specific CMV peptide epitopes to enrich CMV-specific T cells. This clonotype occurred once. The antigen this receptor binds is unknown. No much larger clone exists at a distance of one base, and base qualities are not known. Single-read evidence is weak.

The sequence derives from a human donor in good health (CMV status not recorded). Some clones in this sample may be carry-over from other donors' samples. Recombination connected TRBV5-6 to TRBJ2-1; 9 central nucleotides agree with TRBD1. Sequenced material: cultured CD8+ T cells from PBMCs, taken from culture after CMV antigen stimulation. The bases are TGTGCCAGCAGCCCGGGACAGGGCGGAGGGCAGTTCTTC. This codes for CASSPGQGGGQFF.